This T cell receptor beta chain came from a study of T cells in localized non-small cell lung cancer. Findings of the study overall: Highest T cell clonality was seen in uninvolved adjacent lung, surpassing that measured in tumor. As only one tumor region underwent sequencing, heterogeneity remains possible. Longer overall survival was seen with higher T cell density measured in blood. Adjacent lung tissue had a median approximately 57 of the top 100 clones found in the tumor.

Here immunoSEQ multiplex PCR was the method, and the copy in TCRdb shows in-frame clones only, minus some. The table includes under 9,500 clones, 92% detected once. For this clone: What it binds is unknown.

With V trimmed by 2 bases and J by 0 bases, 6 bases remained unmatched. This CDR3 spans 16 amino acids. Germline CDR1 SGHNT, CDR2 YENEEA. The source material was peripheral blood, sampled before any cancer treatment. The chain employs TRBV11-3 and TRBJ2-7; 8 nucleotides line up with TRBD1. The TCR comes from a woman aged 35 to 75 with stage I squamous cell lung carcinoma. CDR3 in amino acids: CASSLHGQGSSYEQYF. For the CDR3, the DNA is TGTGCCAGCAGCTTACACGGACAGGGTAGCTCCTACGAGCAGTACTTC.